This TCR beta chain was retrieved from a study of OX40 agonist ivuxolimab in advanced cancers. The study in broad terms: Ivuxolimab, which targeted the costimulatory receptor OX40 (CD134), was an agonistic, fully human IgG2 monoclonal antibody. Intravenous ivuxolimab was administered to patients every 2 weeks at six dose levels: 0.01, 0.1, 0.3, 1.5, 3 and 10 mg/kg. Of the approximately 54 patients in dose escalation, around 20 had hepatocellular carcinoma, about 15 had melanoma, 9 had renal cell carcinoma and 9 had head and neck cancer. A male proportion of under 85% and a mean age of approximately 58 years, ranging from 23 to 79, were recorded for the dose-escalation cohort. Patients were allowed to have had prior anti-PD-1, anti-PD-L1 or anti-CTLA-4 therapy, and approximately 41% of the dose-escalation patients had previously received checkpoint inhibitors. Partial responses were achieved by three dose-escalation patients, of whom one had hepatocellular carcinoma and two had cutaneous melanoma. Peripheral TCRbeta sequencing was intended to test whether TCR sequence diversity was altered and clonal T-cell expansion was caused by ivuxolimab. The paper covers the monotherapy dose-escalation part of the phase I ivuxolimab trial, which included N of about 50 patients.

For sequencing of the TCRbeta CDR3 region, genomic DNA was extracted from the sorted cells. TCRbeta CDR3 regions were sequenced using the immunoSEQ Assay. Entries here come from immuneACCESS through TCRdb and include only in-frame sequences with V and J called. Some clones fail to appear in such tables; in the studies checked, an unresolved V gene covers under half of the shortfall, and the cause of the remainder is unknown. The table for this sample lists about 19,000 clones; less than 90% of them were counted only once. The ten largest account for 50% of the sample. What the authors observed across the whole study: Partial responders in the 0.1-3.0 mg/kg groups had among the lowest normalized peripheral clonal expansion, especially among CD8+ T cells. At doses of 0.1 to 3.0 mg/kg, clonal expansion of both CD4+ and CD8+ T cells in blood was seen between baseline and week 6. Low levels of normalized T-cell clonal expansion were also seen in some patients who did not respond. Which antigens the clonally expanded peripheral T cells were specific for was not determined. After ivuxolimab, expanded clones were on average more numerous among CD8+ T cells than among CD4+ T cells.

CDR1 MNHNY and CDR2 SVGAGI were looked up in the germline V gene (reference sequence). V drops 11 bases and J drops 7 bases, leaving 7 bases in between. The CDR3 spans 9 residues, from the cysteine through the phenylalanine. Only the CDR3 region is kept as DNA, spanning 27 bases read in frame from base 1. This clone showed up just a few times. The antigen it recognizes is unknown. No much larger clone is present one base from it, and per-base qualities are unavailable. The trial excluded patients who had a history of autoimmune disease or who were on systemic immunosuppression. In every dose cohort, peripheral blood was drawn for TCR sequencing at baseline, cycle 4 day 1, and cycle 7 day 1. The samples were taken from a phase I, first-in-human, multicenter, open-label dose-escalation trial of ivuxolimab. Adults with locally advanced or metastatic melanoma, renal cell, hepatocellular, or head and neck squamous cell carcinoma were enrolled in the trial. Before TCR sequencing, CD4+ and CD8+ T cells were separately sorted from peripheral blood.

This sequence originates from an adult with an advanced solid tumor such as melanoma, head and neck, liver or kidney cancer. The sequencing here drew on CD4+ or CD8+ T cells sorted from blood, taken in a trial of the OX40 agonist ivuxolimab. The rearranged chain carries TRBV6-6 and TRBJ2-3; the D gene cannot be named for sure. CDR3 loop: CASQNTQYF. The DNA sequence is TGTGCCTCCCAAAATACGCAGTATTTT.